These 17 T cell receptor beta chains were all obtained from the same sample, sequenced in a study of cytomegalovirus exposure and HLA in healthy donors. TCRdb's table, derived via immunoSEQ multiplex PCR, lists solely in-frame clones and lacks some. The sample contains 200,000 to 250,000 clones, less than 90% of which appear only once. The sequencing input was PBMCs. These receptors originate from a man between 18 and 29 years old in good health and CMV-seropositive.

This chain connects TRBV9 to TRBJ1-2, with D possibly TRBD1 on 5 matching bases. Germline CDR1 SGDLS, CDR2 YYNGEE. Trimming took off 4 bases at V and 4 bases at J, with 8 bases between the two ends. The CDR3 is 12 amino acids. CDR3 protein: CASSRDSYGYTF. The DNA of the CDR3 is TGTGCCAGCAGCCGCGACAGCTATGGCTACACCTTC.

V is TRBV29-1 and J is TRBJ1-5; 8 nucleotides line up with TRBD1. Unmatched junction bases numbered 13, after V lost 6 bases and J lost 6 bases. The CDR3 contains 15 residues. The germline V gene encodes CDR1 SQVTM and CDR2 ANQGSEA. CDR3: CSVASGGSGGQPQHF. For the CDR3, the DNA is TGCAGCGTCGCGTCAGGGGGCAGCGGTGGTCAGCCCCAGCATTTT.

The rearrangement links TRBV29-1 to TRBJ2-1; D uncertain. Trimming took off 2 bases at V and 5 bases at J, with 13 bases between the two ends. The germline V gene has CDR1 SQVTM and CDR2 ANQGSEA. The CDR3 runs 14 residues. Here the CDR3 DNA reads TGCAGCGTTGAAATGACTTCCGGAAACAATGAGCAGTTCTTC. This encodes CSVEMTSGNNEQFF.

V and J are TRBV4-1 and TRBJ2-7; D assignment may be TRBD1 or TRBD2 (5 bases each). Germline loops: CDR1 MGHRA, CDR2 YSYEKL. The V and J ends lost 4 bases and 4 bases respectively, with 14 bases between them. The CDR3 has 14 amino acids. The CDR3 region is CASSLWDGQYEQYF. The CDR3 DNA is TGCGCCAGCAGCCTATGGGACGGCCAATACGAGCAGTACTTC.

The rearrangement uses TRBV7-8 and TRBJ1-2; tentatively, D is TRBD1 (5 bases). V lost 1 base and J 10 bases, leaving 16 bases between the germline ends. The V gene's germline CDR1 is SGHVS and CDR2 FQNEAQ. The CDR3 extends over 14 amino acids. CDR3 residues: CASSLGGRVVIYTF. The CDR3 region has the DNA TGTGCCAGCAGCTTAGGGGGCAGGGTGGTAATCTACACCTTC.

This chain uses TRBV7-6 with TRBJ1-4; TRBD1 aligns across 9 bases. This CDR3 spans 16 amino acids. Per the germline V gene, CDR1 is SGHVS and CDR2 is FNYEAQ. The trim removed 2 bases at V and 8 bases at J, leaving 9 bases unmatched. The CDR3 spells CASSLSWTGEDEKLFF. Here the CDR3 DNA reads TGTGCCAGCAGCTTATCATGGACAGGGGAGGACGAAAAACTGTTTTTT.

Comment on this clone: The junction shows a germline mismatch at one end, possibly a read error. The gene calls are TRBV30 and TRBJ1-2, with 8 positions matching TRBD1. This CDR3 is built from 14 residues. Germline V lookup: CDR1 GTSNPN, CDR2 SVGIG (reference sequence). The CDR3 region is CAWSTTGTGLQGDF. For the CDR3, the DNA is TGTGCCTGGAGCACTACCGGGACAGGACTTCAGGGAGACTTC.

Concerning this clone: The sample carries other DNA sequences with the same CDR3. CDR3 sequence reads: CSVEEGLNTEAFF. The CDR3 DNA follows: TGCAGCGTTGAAGAGGGCCTGAACACTGAAGCTTTCTTT. The chain carries TRBV29-1 and TRBJ1-1, with D unclear. Trimming took 0 bases from V and 0 from J, leaving 5 bases between them. The CDR3 has 13 residues. Germline V gene data show CDR1 as SQVTM and CDR2 as ANQGSEA.

The V and J genes are TRBV11-2 and TRBJ1-1, with 7 positions matching TRBD1. The trim removed 5 bases at V and 7 bases at J, leaving 7 bases unmatched. Per the germline V gene, CDR1 is SGHAT and CDR2 is FQNNGV. The CDR3 loop spans 13 amino acids. The CDR3 DNA reads as TGTGCCAGCAGCATAAGGGGGCGAGGTGAAGCTTTCTTT. Translation: CASSIRGRGEAFF.

This sequence joins TRBV6-5 and TRBJ1-2; D remains ambiguous. This CDR3 spans 13 amino acids. The V gene lost 4 bases and the J gene lost 6 bases, with 12 bases spanning the gap. Germline V gene data show CDR1 as MNHEY and CDR2 as SVGAGI. In DNA form, the CDR3 reads TGTGCCAGCAGTTTCCAGGTTGGGGATGGCTACACCTTC. Amino acid sequence: CASSFQVGDGYTF.

The V gene is TRBV6-1, the J gene TRBJ1-2, with D perhaps TRBD1 (5 bases). Germline V CDR1 and CDR2: MNHNS, SASEGT. Trimming cost V 2 bases and J 4 bases, with 17 bases left between them. The CDR3 contains 16 residues. The CDR3 protein is CASSERFGADSYGYTF. CDR3 in DNA: TGTGCCAGCAGTGAAAGATTCGGGGCAGACTCCTATGGCTACACCTTC.

The chain carries TRBV27 and TRBJ1-1; D possibly corresponds to TRBD1 (5 bases). V lost 5 bases, J lost 6 bases, and 16 bases lay in between. The germline V gene has CDR1 MNHEY and CDR2 SMNVEV (reference sequence). The CDR3 consists of 14 residues. The chain's CDR3 is CASSPGTLLAEAFF. As DNA, the CDR3 is TGTGCCAGCAGTCCAGGGACCCTTCTAGCTGAAGCTTTCTTT.

The rearrangement joins TRBV28 to TRBJ1-5; D is ambiguous. The germline V and J ends were trimmed by 1 base and 9 bases, with 13 bases remaining between them. The CDR3 consists of 14 residues. From germline, CDR1 is MDHEN and CDR2 SYDVKM. The CDR3 DNA sequence: TGTGCCAGCAGTTTATTTCCTGCATCTCCGCCCCAGCATTTT. Its protein product is CASSLFPASPPQHF.

The sample holds one count of this clone. The rearrangement uses TRBV27 and TRBJ1-5; 7 nucleotides align to TRBD1. Germline lookup yields CDR1 MNHEY and CDR2 SMNVEV (reference sequence). The junction had 4 bases not matched to a gene; V was cut back by 5 bases and J by 0 bases. This CDR3 contains 15 residues. The CDR3 nucleotides read TGTGCCAGCAGTCCGACAGGGATTAGCAATCAGCCCCAGCATTTT. It yields the protein CASSPTGISNQPQHF.

The chain is built from TRBV6-5 and TRBJ2-7, with 7 bases matching TRBD1. Unmatched junction bases numbered 2, after V lost 0 bases and J lost 0 bases. The germline V gene has CDR1 MNHEY and CDR2 SVGAGI. This CDR3 is built from 15 residues. CDR3 sequence reads: CASSYSRDSSYEQYF. DNA of the CDR3: TGTGCCAGCAGTTACTCGAGGGACAGCTCCTACGAGCAGTACTTC.

This clone was seen a single time. The V gene is TRBV25-1, the J gene TRBJ1-1, with TRBD1 matching over 7 bases. The CDR3 is made up of 13 amino acids. The V gene's germline CDR1 is MGHDK and CDR2 SYGVNS. Trimming removed 2 bases from V and 7 bases from J; junction bases left unmatched: 4. As DNA, the CDR3 is TGTGCCAGCAGTGAACCGGGACAGCATGAAGCTTTCTTT. The encoded protein is CASSEPGQHEAFF.

The CDR3 DNA is TGTGCCAGCAGCCCTCCAGAGACTAGCGGGAGAAATACGCAGTATTTT. It codes for CASSPPETSGRNTQYF. This chain joins TRBV5-4 and TRBJ2-3; 12 bases line up with TRBD2. Germline V gives CDR1 SGHNT, CDR2 YYREEE (reference sequence). The CDR3 spans 16 residues. The junction had 10 bases not matched to a gene; V was cut back by 4 bases and J by 7 bases.